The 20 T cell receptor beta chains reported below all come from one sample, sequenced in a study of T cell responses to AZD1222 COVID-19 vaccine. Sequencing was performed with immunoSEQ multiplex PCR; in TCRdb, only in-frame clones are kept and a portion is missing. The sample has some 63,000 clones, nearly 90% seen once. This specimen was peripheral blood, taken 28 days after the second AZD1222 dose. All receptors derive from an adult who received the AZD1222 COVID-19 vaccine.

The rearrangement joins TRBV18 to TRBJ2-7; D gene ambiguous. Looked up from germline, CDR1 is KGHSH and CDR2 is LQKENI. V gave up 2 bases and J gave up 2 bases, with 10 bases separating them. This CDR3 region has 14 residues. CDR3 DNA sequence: TGTGCCAGCTCACCATCGACCACAGCCTACGAGCAGTACTTC. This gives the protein CASSPSTTAYEQYF.

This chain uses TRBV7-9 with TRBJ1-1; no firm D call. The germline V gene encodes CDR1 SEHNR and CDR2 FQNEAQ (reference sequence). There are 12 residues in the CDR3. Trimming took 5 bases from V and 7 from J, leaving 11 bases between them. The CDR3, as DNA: TGTGCCAGCAGCGTCCAGTCGATTGAAGCTTTCTTT. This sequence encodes CASSVQSIEAFF.

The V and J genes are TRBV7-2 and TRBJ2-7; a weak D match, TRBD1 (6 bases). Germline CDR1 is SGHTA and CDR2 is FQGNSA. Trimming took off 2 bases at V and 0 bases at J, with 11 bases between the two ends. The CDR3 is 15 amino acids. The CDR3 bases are TGTGCCAGCAGCTTACAAATGGACAGCTCCTACGAGCAGTACTTC. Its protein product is CASSLQMDSSYEQYF.

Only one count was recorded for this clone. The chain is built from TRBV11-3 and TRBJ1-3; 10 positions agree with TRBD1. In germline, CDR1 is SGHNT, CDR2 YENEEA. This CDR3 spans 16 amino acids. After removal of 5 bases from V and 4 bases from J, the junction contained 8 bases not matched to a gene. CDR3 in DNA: TGTGCCAGCAGCCCAGGGGGGACAGGGGCCGGAAACACCATATATTTT. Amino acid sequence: CASSPGGTGAGNTIYF. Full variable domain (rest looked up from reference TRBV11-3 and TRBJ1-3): EAGVVQSPRYKIIEKKQPVAFWCNPISGHNTLYWYLQNLGQGPELLIRYENEEAVDDSQLPKDRFSAERLKGVDSTLKIQPAELGDSAVYLCASSPGGTGAGNTIYFGEGSWLTVV.

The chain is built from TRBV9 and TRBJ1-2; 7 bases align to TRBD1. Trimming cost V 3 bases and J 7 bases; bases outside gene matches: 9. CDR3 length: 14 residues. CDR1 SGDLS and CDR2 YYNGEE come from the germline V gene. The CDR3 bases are TGTGCCAGCAGCGCCGGGACAGACCTCTCTGGCTACACCTTC. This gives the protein CASSAGTDLSGYTF.

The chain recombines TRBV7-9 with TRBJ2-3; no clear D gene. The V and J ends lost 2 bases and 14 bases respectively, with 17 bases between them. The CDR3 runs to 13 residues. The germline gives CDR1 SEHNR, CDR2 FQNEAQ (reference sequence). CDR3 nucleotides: TGTGCCAGCAGCTTAAGATATGAGAGGACCCCGTATTTT. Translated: CASSLRYERTPYF.

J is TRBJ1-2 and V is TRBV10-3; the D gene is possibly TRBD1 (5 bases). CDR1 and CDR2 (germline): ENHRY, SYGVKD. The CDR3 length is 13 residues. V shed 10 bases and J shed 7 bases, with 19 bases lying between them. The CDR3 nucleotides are TGTGCCACCCCCGGGACTAACGGGTCTGGCTACACCTTC. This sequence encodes CATPGTNGSGYTF.

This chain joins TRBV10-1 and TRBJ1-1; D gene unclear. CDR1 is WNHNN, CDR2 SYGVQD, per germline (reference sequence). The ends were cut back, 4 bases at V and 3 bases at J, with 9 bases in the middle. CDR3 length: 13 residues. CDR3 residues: CASSGVGHTEAFF. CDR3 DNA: TGCGCCAGCAGTGGGGTAGGGCACACTGAAGCTTTCTTT.

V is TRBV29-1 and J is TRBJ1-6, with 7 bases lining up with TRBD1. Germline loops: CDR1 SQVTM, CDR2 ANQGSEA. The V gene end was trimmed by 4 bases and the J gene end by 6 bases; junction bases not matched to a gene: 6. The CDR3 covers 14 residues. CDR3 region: CSVAHRDSNSPLHF. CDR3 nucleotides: TGCAGCGTTGCCCACCGGGACAGTAATTCACCCCTCCACTTT.

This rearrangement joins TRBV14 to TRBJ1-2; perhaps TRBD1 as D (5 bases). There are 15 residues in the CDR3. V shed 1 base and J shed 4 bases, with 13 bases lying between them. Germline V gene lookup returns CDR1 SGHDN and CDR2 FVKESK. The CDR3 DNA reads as TGTGCCAGCAGCCAAGGGCAGGGATTTGGCTATGGCTACACCTTC. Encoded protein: CASSQGQGFGYGYTF.

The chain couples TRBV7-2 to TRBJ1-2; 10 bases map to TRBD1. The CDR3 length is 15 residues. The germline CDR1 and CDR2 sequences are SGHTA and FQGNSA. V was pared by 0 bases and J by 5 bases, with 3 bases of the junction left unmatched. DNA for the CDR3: TGTGCCAGCAGCTTAGCTTGGACAGGGGGGTATGGCTACACCTTC. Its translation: CASSLAWTGGYGYTF.

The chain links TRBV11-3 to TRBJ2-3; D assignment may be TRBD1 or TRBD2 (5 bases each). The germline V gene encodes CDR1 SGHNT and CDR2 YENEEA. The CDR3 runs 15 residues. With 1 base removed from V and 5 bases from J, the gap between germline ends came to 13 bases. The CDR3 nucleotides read TGTGCCAGCAGCTTAGGGGGGACCTCAAAAGATACGCAGTATTTT. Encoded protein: CASSLGGTSKDTQYF. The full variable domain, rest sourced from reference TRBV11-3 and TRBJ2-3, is EAGVVQSPRYKIIEKKQPVAFWCNPISGHNTLYWYLQNLGQGPELLIRYENEEAVDDSQLPKDRFSAERLKGVDSTLKIQPAELGDSAVYLCASSLGGTSKDTQYFGPGTRLTVL.

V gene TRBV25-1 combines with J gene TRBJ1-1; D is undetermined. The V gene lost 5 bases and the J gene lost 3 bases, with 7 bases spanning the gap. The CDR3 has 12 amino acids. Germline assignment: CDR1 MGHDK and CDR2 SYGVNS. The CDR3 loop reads CASSYTHTEAFF. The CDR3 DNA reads TGTGCCAGCAGTTACACACACACTGAAGCTTTCTTT.

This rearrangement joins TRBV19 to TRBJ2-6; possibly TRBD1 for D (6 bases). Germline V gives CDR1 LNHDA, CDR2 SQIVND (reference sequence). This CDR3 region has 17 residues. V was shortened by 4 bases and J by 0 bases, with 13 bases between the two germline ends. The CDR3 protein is CASSSLRQDSGANVLTF. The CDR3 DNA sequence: TGTGCCAGTAGTAGCCTAAGACAGGACTCTGGGGCCAACGTCCTGACTTTC.

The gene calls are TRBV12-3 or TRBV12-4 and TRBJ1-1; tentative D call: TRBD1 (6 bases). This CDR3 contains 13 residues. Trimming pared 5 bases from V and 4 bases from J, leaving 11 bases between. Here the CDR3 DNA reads TGTGCCAGCAGTACACAGGGATTCACTGAAGCTTTCTTT. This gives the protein CASSTQGFTEAFF.

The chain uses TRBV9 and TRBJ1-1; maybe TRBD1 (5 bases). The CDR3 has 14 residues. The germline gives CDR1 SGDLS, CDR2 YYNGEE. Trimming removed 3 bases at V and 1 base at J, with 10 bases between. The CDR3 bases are TGTGCCAGCAGCGGGGGACTGCCGAACACTGAAGCTTTCTTT. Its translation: CASSGGLPNTEAFF.

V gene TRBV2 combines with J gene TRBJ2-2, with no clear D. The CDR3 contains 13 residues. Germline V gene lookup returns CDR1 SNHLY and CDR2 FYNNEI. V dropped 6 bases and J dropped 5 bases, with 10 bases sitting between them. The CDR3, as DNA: TGTGCCAGCAGGAGATTACGGACCGGGGAGCTGTTTTTT. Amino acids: CASRRLRTGELFF.

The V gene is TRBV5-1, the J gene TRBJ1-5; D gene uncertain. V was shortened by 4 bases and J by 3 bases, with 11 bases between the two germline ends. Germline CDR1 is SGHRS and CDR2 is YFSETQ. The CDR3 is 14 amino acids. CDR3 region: CASSVPGANQPQHF. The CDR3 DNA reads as TGCGCCAGCAGCGTACCGGGAGCCAATCAGCCCCAGCATTTT.

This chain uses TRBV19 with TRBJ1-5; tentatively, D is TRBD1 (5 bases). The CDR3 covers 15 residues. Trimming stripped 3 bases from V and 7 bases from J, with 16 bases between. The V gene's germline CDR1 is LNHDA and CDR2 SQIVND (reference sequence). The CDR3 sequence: CASSILVAGGQPQHF. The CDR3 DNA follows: TGTGCCAGTAGTATCCTTGTAGCCGGGGGGCAGCCCCAGCATTTT. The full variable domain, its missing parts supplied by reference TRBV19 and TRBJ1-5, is DGGITQSPKYLFRKEGQNVTLSCEQNLNHDAMYWYRQDPGQGLRLIYYSQIVNDFQKGDIAEGYSVSREKKESFPLTVTSAQKNPTAFYLCASSILVAGGQPQHFGDGTRLSIL.

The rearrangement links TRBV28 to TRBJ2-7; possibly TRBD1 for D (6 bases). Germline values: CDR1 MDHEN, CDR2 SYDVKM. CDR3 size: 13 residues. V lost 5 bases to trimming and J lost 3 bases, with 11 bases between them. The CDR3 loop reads CASSPGQSYEQYF. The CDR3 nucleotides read TGTGCCAGCAGTCCCGGACAGAGCTACGAGCAGTACTTC.